These T cell receptor beta chains were read from a single sample in a study of shared T cell receptors in the human thymus. Some clones are missing from TCRdb's copy, which holds only in-frame ones; the method was immunoSEQ multiplex PCR. Altogether roughly 410,000 clones are present, just under 95% being singletons, with the ten largest covering approximately 0.02%. Specimen: thymocytes. The receptor set was obtained from a human donor. CDR3s include the opening cysteine and the closing phenylalanine or tryptophan. Fields, in order: J gene, clone size, V gene, D gene, CDR3 DNA, CDR3 protein. D genes are given only for firm matches. Expanded clones get a size class; other rows say once, few or many, or leave the size out.

>TRBJ1-3|.|TRBV28|.
TGTGCCAGCAGGCCTGGGCAGTCTGGAAACACCATATATTTT
CASRPGQSGNTIYF
>TRBJ2-7|.|TRBV11-2|.
TGTGCTATTCTACGGGAGCAGTACTTC
CAILREQYF
>TRBJ2-7|.|TRBV28|.
TGTGCCAGCAGCAGGGGCGGGAGTCCCTACGAGCAGTACTTC
CASSRGGSPYEQYF
>TRBJ2-3|.|TRBV25-1|TRBD2
TGTGCCAGCAGTGAATCAGCAGACGACGGGAGGTGCACAGATACGCAGTATTTT
CASSESADDGRCTDTQYF
>TRBJ2-2|.|TRBV5-1|.
TGCGCCAGCAGAACTGACAGGAGGTCGAACACCGGGGAGCTGTTTTTT
CASRTDRRSNTGELFF
>TRBJ1-3|.|TRBV7-9|.
TGTGCCAGCAGCTTCCCGAACATCGGGACTGCTTCCTCTGGAAACACCATATATTTT
CASSFPNIGTASSGNTIYF
>TRBJ1-5|.|TRBV28|.
TGTGCCGTCGGGGGTGATCAGCCCCAGCATTTT
CAVGGDQPQHF
>TRBJ2-1|.|TRBV29-1|TRBD1
TGCAGCGTGGCTAGGGACAGGGAGGACAATGAGCAGTTCTTC
CSVARDREDNEQFF
>TRBJ1-5|.|TRBV28|TRBD1
TGTGCCAGCAGTTTCCTGGACAGGGGGCTTGGGCAGCCCCAGCATTTT
CASSFLDRGLGQPQHF
>TRBJ2-1|.|TRBV27|TRBD2
TGTGCCAGATCCACAACACTAGCGGGAGTAGTAAATGAGCAGTTCTTC
CARSTTLAGVVNEQFF
>TRBJ1-3|.|TRBV25-1|.
TGTGCCAGCAGTGAATCTTACAAGGGTGGCCGGGGCACCATATATTTT
CASSESYKGGRGTIYF
>TRBJ2-3|.|TRBV10-3|.
TGTGCCATCACCCAGGGTCTAGAAGGAAGGAATACGCAGTATTTT
CAITQGLEGRNTQYF
>TRBJ1-1|.|TRBV11-2|.
TGTGCCAGCAGCTTGGGAGGCCGGATCCGGGTGAACACTGAAGCTTTCTTT
CASSLGGRIRVNTEAFF
>TRBJ2-7|.|TRBV16|TRBD2
TGTGCCAGCAGCCAATTTACGGGGGGGGCCGGGGAGCAGTACTTC
CASSQFTGGAGEQYF
>TRBJ2-3|.|TRBV5-4|TRBD2
TGTGCCAGCAGCTTGGGGACTAGCGGGAGATCAAGCGCCGCAGATACGCAGTATTTT
CASSLGTSGRSSAADTQYF
>TRBJ1-2|.|TRBV5-5|TRBD1
TGTGCCAGCAGCTTCTCCCCAGGGGGCGCCCCTGCGGGCTACACCTTC
CASSFSPGGAPAGYTF
>TRBJ2-4|.|TRBV11-3|.
TGTGCCAGCAGCTTCACAGGGTCGACGAACATTCAGTACTTC
CASSFTGSTNIQYF
>TRBJ2-7|.|TRBV5-6|.
TGTGCCAGCAGACAGGAAAAAACCTACGAGCAGTACTTC
CASRQEKTYEQYF
>TRBJ1-1|.|TRBV15|.
TGTGCCACCAGCAGAGACGGATTCTCGAGGACTGAAGCTTTCTTT
CATSRDGFSRTEAFF
>TRBJ2-5|once|TRBV19|TRBD2
TGTGCCAGTAGTCCCAACCGGAGGACTAGCGGGAGGGGGCAAGAGACCCAGTACTTC
CASSPNRRTSGRGQETQYF
>TRBJ2-7|.|TRBV6-5|.
TGTGCCAGCAGTTGCCGTTCCTGGCGAACCTCCTACGAGCAGTACTTC
CASSCRSWRTSYEQYF
>TRBJ2-1|.|TRBV6-4|.
TGTGCCAGCAGTGTTCCTCGGGGGGCGGGAGCCAGCTCCTACAATGAGCAGTTCTTC
CASSVPRGAGASSYNEQFF
>TRBJ2-7|.|TRBV27|.
TGTGCCAGCAGTAGTCTGGAAACCCCTACTCTCTACGAGCAGTACTTC
CASSSLETPTLYEQYF
>TRBJ1-1|.|TRBV9|TRBD1
TGTGCCAGCAGCTTACAGGGGGCAGGCACTGAAGCTTTCTTT
CASSLQGAGTEAFF
>TRBJ2-3|.|TRBV27|TRBD1
TGTGCCAGCAGTTTACTAACAGGGGATGGGACATCAGATACGCAGTATTTT
CASSLLTGDGTSDTQYF
>TRBJ2-7|.|TRBV12-5|.
TGTGCTAGTGGTTTAGATCGGGACTCCTCCTACGAGCAGTACTTC
CASGLDRDSSYEQYF